This TCR beta chain is from a study of blood T cell repertoires in COVID-19. Turning to the study itself: Some COVID-19 samples were acute and others convalescent; all came from the United States, Italy and Spain. T cells, B-cell-depleted T cells, or PBMCs supplied cDNA or gDNA.

Original handling: Amplification of reference gene primers was used by the study to estimate nucleated cell counts. TCRdb's copy holds only in-frame clones and misses some; the assay was immunoSEQ multiplex PCR. V, J and clone size reflect that table, while D and trimming were determined from the DNA. Of about 280,000 clones listed, approximately 86% are singletons. The receptor comes from a young woman who had recovered from COVID-19. Material: peripheral blood.

Here the CDR3 reads CAITPLTGYQETQYF. As DNA, the CDR3 is TGTGCCATCACCCCCCTTACAGGGTACCAAGAGACCCAGTACTTC. The gene calls are TRBV10-3 and TRBJ2-5; weak D call: TRBD1 (6 bases). The CDR3 consists of 15 residues. V lost 7 bases and J 0 bases, leaving 15 bases between the germline ends. Germline V gives CDR1 ENHRY, CDR2 SYGVKD.